The present TCR beta chain was sequenced within a study of T cells in Graves' hyperthyroidism and ophthalmopathy (dated by TCRdb to about 2019). Looking at the study overall: Peripheral blood was sampled at the time of initial diagnosis, prior to any treatment. To identify TCR V-J signatures that set the groups apart, the researchers used a discovery cohort of 100 patients, made up of about 44 with Graves' ophthalmopathy and around 58 with stable Graves' hyperthyroidism. An independent validation cohort of around 19 hyperthyroidism patients and over 15 patients who later progressed to ophthalmopathy tested prospective prediction of ophthalmopathy. The 95 to 100 discovery patients were divided at random into training and test sets in a 7:3 ratio. Thyroid tissue and blood T-cell repertoires from roughly 6 Graves' hyperthyroidism patients were also compared in the study. After blood sampling, hyperthyroidism patients were treated with methimazole at a starting dose of 30 mg daily, and ophthalmopathy patients were treated with high-dose intravenous methylprednisolone. The paper reports TCR Vbeta CDR3 sequencing of some 140 peripheral blood samples: some 41 ophthalmopathy, over 70 hyperthyroidism and about 17 progressor patients.

This clonotype came up many times. It has no known antigen specificity. Per-base qualities were not stored, and no clone one base away is much larger. Amplification of TCR beta CDR3 regions was carried out from RNA transcripts. A first-round RT-PCR of the TCR CDR3 used the HTBI primer set with the Qiagen OneStep RT-PCR kit. A second multiplex PCR round built the libraries, followed by size selection and purification. The libraries were sequenced on an Illumina HiSeq2000 using paired-end 100 bp reads. In the paper's pipeline: Raw data were processed with SOAPnuke, discarding reads with adapters, uncalled bases, mean Phred below 15, or no exact constant-primer or identifier match. COPE v1.2.5 was used to merge the high-quality paired reads, and each unique nucleotide sequence was defined as a clonotype. MiTCR v1.1 was used to align the clonotypes against IMGT TRBV, TRBD and TRBJ reference segments. Analysis was restricted to V-J combinations with a frequency above 0.0001, which covered roughly 99% of repertoires. The TCS score was defined as the ratio of F50 (clonal expansion) to E x V (chaos), calculated using BLOSUM62-based TCRdist between CDR3 peptides within each V-J. Welch's t-statistics and random forest reduced several hundred V-J features to fewer than 15, which were used in a naive Bayes classifier (R e1071). TCRdb's own reprocessing of the public reads used fastp at Q25 and MiXCR and kept productive beta chains. Identical CDR3 proteins give one entry, which carries the most common genes and DNA. What appears here as the V and J calls and clone size reflects TCRdb's work, not the paper's. The sample table lists about 600,000 distinct CDR3 sequences, 12% to 15% of them with a count of one. The ten top clones hold roughly 7.1% of the sample.

The investigation overall reported the following: A model built on a 13 V-J signature distinguished ophthalmopathy from stable hyperthyroidism, reaching roughly 88% sensitivity and 81.08% specificity in cross-validation and 80%/75% in testing. In validation, the model predicted progression to ophthalmopathy with roughly 66% sensitivity and less than 75% specificity, a median of 6.5 months before onset. Blood samples also contained most of the expanded thyroid clonotypes (frequency above 0.001), which suggests that blood repertoires may reflect thyroid immune responses. No statistical method was used to fix the sample size in advance, and group allocation was not hidden from the investigators.

In the ophthalmopathy patients, disease was moderately to severely active, with a Clinical Activity Score of 3 or more, a NOSPECS grade of 4 or more, and a duration of less than 3 months. Patients with uncontrolled infections, other autoimmune diseases, pregnancy or lactation were excluded. Diagnoses were based on clinical symptoms, serum thyroxine and TRAb, thyroid ultrasound and orbital computed tomography. PBMCs were separated from under 12 ml of fresh peripheral blood using Ficoll-Paque density gradient centrifugation. Total RNA was extracted with Trizol reagent, and quality was checked on an Agilent 2100 Bioanalyzer. V and J are truncated by 3 bases and 7 bases respectively, leaving an intervening sequence of 13 bases. From the cysteine through the phenylalanine, the CDR3 covers 13 amino acids. Only the CDR3 part of the read is kept: 39 bases, read in frame from the first base. CDR1 is given as MNHEY and CDR2 as SMNVEV, both from the germline V gene (reference sequence).

The source of this sequence is a woman aged 18-29 years with Graves' ophthalmopathy. The sequenced material came from blood. Here the chain combines TRBV27 and TRBJ2-7; the D call could be TRBD1 or TRBD2, with each sharing 5 bases. The bases are TGTGCCAGCAGTTTTGGGACCCCAGGAGAGCAGTACTTC. The translation is CASSFGTPGEQYF.